The 18 T cell receptor beta chains below were found in one sample sequenced in a study of shared clonotypes between healthy human individuals (dated by TCRdb to the early 2020s). The receptor library was made with the immunoSEQ multiplex PCR assay. What TCRdb holds here is the immuneACCESS table cut down to in-frame rearrangements. Part of the clones is not present; checked against another copy, under half of the missing clones reflect an unresolved V gene, and the others are unexplained. For this sample the table gives roughly 1 million clones, of which about 77% were detected only once. The leading ten clones occupy approximately 1.5% of the sample. The sequenced material came from memory CD4+ T cells sorted from blood. The meaning of the sample's cell subset or site label: CD45RA-negative fraction. These receptors were obtained from a man between 18 and 29 years old in good health.

The chain carries TRBV4-3 and TRBJ2-7; tentative D call: TRBD1 (6 bases). The CDR3 loop spans 14 amino acids. Germline CDR1 and CDR2: LGHNA and YSLEER. V gave up 4 bases and J gave up 8 bases, with 18 bases separating them. The DNA for the CDR3 is TGCGCCAGCAGCCGCAACCGGGACACCCTCCAGCAGTACTTC. Protein product: CASSRNRDTLQQYF.

This rearrangement joins TRBV7-2 to TRBJ2-7; no clear D. Trimming took off 1 base at V and 0 bases at J, with 13 bases between the two ends. The CDR3 is 16 amino acids. CDR1 and CDR2 (germline): SGHTA, FQGNSA. The CDR3 nucleotides are TGTGCCAGCAGCTTAGTTACGACGGGCCTCTCCTACGAGCAGTACTTC. Encoded protein: CASSLVTTGLSYEQYF.

V usage is TRBV5-1 and J usage is TRBJ2-7; 9 bases match TRBD1. The CDR3 is 16 residues long. CDR1 and CDR2 from the germline V gene are SGHRS and YFSETQ. With 0 bases clipped from V and 4 bases from J, the junction kept 8 bases outside the gene matches. In nucleotides, the CDR3 is TGCGCCAGCAGCTTGGTCAGCGGGACAGGGAATTACGAGCAGTACTTC. Protein sequence: CASSLVSGTGNYEQYF.

This sequence joins TRBV18 and TRBJ2-5; the match to TRBD1 covers 7 bases. The J call is uncertain, as TRBJ2-7 better fits the DNA end. Per germline, CDR1 KGHSH and CDR2 LQKENI. This CDR3 is built from 17 residues. The CDR3 region is CASSSGYGRQGNNEQYF. The CDR3 DNA follows: TGTGCCAGCTCATCGGGGTATGGGAGACAGGGTAATAACGAGCAGTACTTC.

In regard to this clone: Other nucleotide sequences in the sample specify the same CDR3. This rearrangement joins TRBV18 to TRBJ1-5; no clear D. Germline V gene lookup returns CDR1 KGHSH and CDR2 LQKENI. The CDR3 has 15 amino acids. Trimming took 0 bases from V and 3 from J, leaving 9 bases between them. In nucleotides, the CDR3 is TGTGCCAGCTCACCACCTCTCCAGGCCAATCAGCCCCAGCATTTT. Its protein is CASSPPLQANQPQHF.

The CDR3 here is CASSPRQKAGGMKYF. Here the CDR3 DNA reads TGTGCCAGCAGTCCCCGGCAGAAAGCAGGGGGAATGAAGTACTTC. The chain uses TRBV7-8 and TRBJ2-7, with 7 bases lining up with TRBD1. The CDR3 totals 15 residues. J gave up 11 bases and V 6 bases, and 19 bases lay outside the gene matches. Germline V lookup: CDR1 SGHVS, CDR2 FQNEAQ.

The chain joins TRBV5-4 to TRBJ2-5; no clear D gene. The CDR3 is 13 residues long. Trimming shortened V by 0 bases and J by 8 bases, and 11 bases separated the two germline ends. In germline, CDR1 is SGHNT, CDR2 YYREEE (reference sequence). The CDR3 sequence is CASSLDNGVTQYF. CDR3 coding DNA: TGTGCCAGCAGCTTGGATAACGGTGTCACCCAGTACTTC.

This sequence joins TRBV4-1 and TRBJ2-2; D is uncertain. V was cut by 0 bases and J by 7 bases, with 15 bases left in between. The CDR3 covers 16 residues. Per germline, CDR1 MGHRA and CDR2 YSYEKL. The CDR3 region is CASSQDRSLRGGELFF. CDR3 DNA sequence: TGCGCCAGCAGCCAAGATCGGAGTCTCAGAGGCGGGGAGCTGTTTTTT.

This sequence joins TRBV30 and TRBJ1-2; 12 bases match TRBD1. Germline values: CDR1 GTSNPN, CDR2 SVGIG (reference sequence). The CDR3 loop spans 16 amino acids. Trimming removed 5 bases from V and 5 bases from J; junction bases left unmatched: 12. CDR3 sequence: CAWGTRDRGPVYGYTF. CDR3 nucleotide sequence: TGTGCCTGGGGGACCCGGGACAGGGGGCCGGTATATGGCTACACCTTC. Using reference TRBV30 and TRBJ1-2 for the parts outside the CDR3, the full variable domain is SQTIHQWPATLVQPVGSPLSLECTVEGTSNPNLYWYRQAAGRGLQLLFYSVGIGQISSEVPQNLSASRPQDRQFILSSKKLLLSDSGFYLCAWGTRDRGPVYGYTFGSGTRLTVV.

The rearrangement joins TRBV19 to TRBJ1-2; 12 bases align to TRBD1. The CDR3 totals 15 residues. CDR1 and CDR2 from the germline V gene are LNHDA and SQIVND (reference sequence). With 4 bases clipped from V and 3 bases from J, the junction kept 3 bases outside the gene matches. The CDR3 DNA is TGTGCCAGTAGTAGCCGGGACAGGGGGCACTATGGCTACACCTTC. Protein product: CASSSRDRGHYGYTF. Combining the CDR3 with reference TRBV19 and TRBJ1-2 gives the whole variable domain DGGITQSPKYLFRKEGQNVTLSCEQNLNHDAMYWYRQDPGQGLRLIYYSQIVNDFQKGDIAEGYSVSREKKESFPLTVTSAQKNPTAFYLCASSSRDRGHYGYTFGSGTRLTVV.

The V gene is TRBV9, the J gene TRBJ2-1, with 11 bases fitting TRBD2. The germline V gene has CDR1 SGDLS and CDR2 YYNGEE. CDR3 length: 17 residues. V was clipped by 0 bases and J by 2 bases; unmatched bases: 4. CDR3 protein: CASSVATLAGAYNEQFF. The CDR3 coding sequence is TGTGCCAGCAGCGTAGCGACACTAGCGGGGGCCTACAATGAGCAGTTCTTC.

This clone was recorded a few times. This chain links TRBV11-1 with TRBJ1-6; 9 positions match TRBD1. Germline CDR1 reads SGHAT; CDR2 reads FQDESV (reference sequence). V was clipped by 4 bases and J by 9 bases; unmatched bases: 4. This CDR3 region has 14 residues. CDR3 nucleotide sequence: TGTGCCAGCAGCTCACAGGGGGCAATTTCACCCCTCCACTTT. The encoded protein is CASSSQGAISPLHF.

Worth noting for this clone: The sample contains more than one DNA sequence encoding this CDR3. V is TRBV28 and J is TRBJ1-1; D might be TRBD1 (6 bases). V was trimmed by 5 bases and J by 0 bases, leaving 13 bases between them. Germline V gives CDR1 MDHEN, CDR2 SYDVKM. The CDR3 is 15 residues long. The CDR3: CASSLPTGLNTEAFF. CDR3 DNA sequence: TGTGCCAGCAGTCTACCGACAGGCCTGAACACTGAAGCTTTCTTT. The variable domain in full, with the rest retrieved from reference TRBV28 and TRBJ1-1, is DVKVTQSSRYLVKRTGEKVFLECVQDMDHENMFWYRQDPGLGLRLIYFSYDVKMKEKGDIPEGYSVSREKKERFSLILESASTNQTSMYLCASSLPTGLNTEAFFGQGTRLTVV.

This chain uses TRBV12-1 with TRBJ2-2; TRBD1, the table's D call, lacks a check against the DNA. TRBV12-1 corresponds to a pseudogene. This CDR3 has 16 amino acids. CDR3 sequence (DNA): TGTGCCAGCACCACCGTGGATACAGGGAGCACCGGGGAGCTGTTTTTT. Protein product: CASTTVDTGSTGELFF.

This clone appeared a few times. This sequence joins TRBV5-6 and TRBJ2-5, with D tentatively TRBD1 (5 bases). There are 15 residues in the CDR3. Germline V gene lookup returns CDR1 SGHDT and CDR2 YYEEEE. Trimming stripped 3 bases from V and 5 bases from J, with 17 bases between. CDR3 amino acids: CASSSDFLRGETQYF. CDR3 DNA sequence: TGTGCCAGCAGCTCAGACTTTCTTAGGGGTGAGACCCAGTACTTC.

The gene calls are TRBV28 and TRBJ1-4, with no clear D. Deletions cut 7 bases from V and 4 bases from J, with 13 bases between. The germline V gene encodes CDR1 MDHEN and CDR2 SYDVKM. The CDR3 extends over 14 amino acids. CDR3 bases: TGTGCCAGCACCCCGGCAAGCTTTAATGAAAAACTGTTTTTT. As protein: CASTPASFNEKLFF.

Points on this clone: This may arise from a read error, as a much more abundant clone is one base away. The sample carries other DNA sequences with the same CDR3. The chain has TRBV20-1 and TRBJ2-1, with D hard to call. The CDR3 has 10 residues. V lost 6 bases, J lost 4 bases, and 4 bases lay in between. Germline V gene sequence: CDR1 DFQATT, CDR2 SNEGSKA (reference sequence). The CDR3, as DNA: TGCAGTGCCTGGTACAATGAGCAGTTCTTC. Its protein is CSAWYNEQFF.

This chain connects TRBV19 to TRBJ2-5, with D uncertain. Between the trimmed V and J ends, which lost 4 bases and 5 bases, there was a span of 5 bases. This CDR3 has 11 residues. Germline V CDR1 and CDR2: LNHDA, SQIVND (reference sequence). The CDR3 coding sequence is TGTGCCAGTAGTACCGCTGAGACCCAGTACTTC. Protein: CASSTAETQYF.